This T cell receptor beta chain is from a study of control samples from healthy donors and cancer patients. Measured with immunoSEQ multiplex PCR; TCRdb has only the in-frame clones, and not every one. The sample has some 130,000 clones, around 96% seen once. This clone was counted a single time. This clonotype was obtained from a man aged 25-45 years in good health. Sample: blood.

The CDR3 DNA follows: TGCGCCAGCAGCTTGGGTAGGGGCTCTGGGGCCAACGTCCTGACTTTC. Protein sequence: CASSLGRGSGANVLTF. This chain uses TRBV5-1 with TRBJ2-6; D possibly corresponds to TRBD1 (5 bases). Germline assignment: CDR1 SGHRS and CDR2 YFSETQ. The V gene lost 0 bases and the J gene lost 0 bases, with 7 bases spanning the gap. The CDR3 sequence is 16 residues long.